This passage covers 12 T cell receptor beta chains from one sample sequenced in a study of cytomegalovirus exposure and HLA in healthy donors. The PCR ran on 60 Vbeta and 13 Jbeta primers. TCRdb's copy holds only in-frame clones and misses some; the assay was immunoSEQ multiplex PCR. The sample has about 190,000 clones, around 75% seen once. The sample comprised PBMCs. The receptors stem from a woman aged 30 to 39 in good health and CMV-seropositive.

This clone has just a few counts. The chain employs TRBV28 and TRBJ1-1; 7 nucleotides align to TRBD1. This CDR3 is built from 15 residues. V trimming: 7 bases; J trimming: 3 bases; junction bases outside the gene matches: 11. In germline, CDR1 is MDHEN, CDR2 SYDVKM. The CDR3 loop is CASTDTGVGYTEAFF. The CDR3 DNA sequence: TGTGCCAGCACCGATACAGGGGTAGGGTACACTGAAGCTTTCTTT.

The chain joins TRBV6-5 to TRBJ2-7, with D perhaps TRBD1 (6 bases). Per germline, CDR1 MNHEY and CDR2 SVGAGI. CDR3 size: 15 residues. The germline V and J ends were trimmed by 7 bases and 2 bases, with 18 bases remaining between them. For the CDR3, the DNA is TGTGCCAGCAACATACTGGGGGCGCCACCCTACGAGCAGTACTTC. This sequence encodes CASNILGAPPYEQYF.

V gene TRBV6-1 combines with J gene TRBJ1-2; TRBD1 is a possible D gene (5 bases). The germline V gene encodes CDR1 MNHNS and CDR2 SASEGT. Trimming took 10 bases from V and 11 from J, leaving 17 bases between them. The length of the CDR3 is 11 residues. The CDR3 nucleotides read TGTGCCACCTCCGGGGGGTTGGGGTACACCTTC. Protein sequence: CATSGGLGYTF.

The chain couples TRBV5-4 to TRBJ2-7, with 7 bases aligning to TRBD1. The V gene end was trimmed by 0 bases and the J gene end by 3 bases; junction bases not matched to a gene: 6. This CDR3 has 15 residues. Looked up from germline, CDR1 is SGHNT and CDR2 is YYREEE (reference sequence). CDR3 DNA: TGTGCCAGCAGCTTGGGGGAGCCAGGGGGCTACGAGCAGTACTTC. It is translated as CASSLGEPGGYEQYF.

The chain is built from TRBV6-1 and TRBJ2-1, with TRBD2 as a possible D gene (5 bases). The ends were cut back, 8 bases at V and 7 bases at J, with 21 bases in the middle. Germline CDR1 reads MNHNS; CDR2 reads SASEGT. CDR3 length: 15 residues. The CDR3 region is CASGDSTGSRNEQFF. The DNA of the CDR3 is TGTGCCAGCGGAGATTCGACGGGAAGTCGGAATGAGCAGTTCTTC.

Turning to this clone: The same CDR3 also results from other DNA sequences found in this sample. The chain links TRBV7-9 to TRBJ1-4; TRBD1 aligns across 11 bases. The CDR3 extends over 18 amino acids. V lost 2 bases to trimming and J lost 8 bases; unmatched junction nucleotides: 13. Germline V CDR1 and CDR2: SEHNR, FQNEAQ (reference sequence). The CDR3 reads CASSLWDRGFYAKEKLFF. CDR3 nucleotides: TGTGCCAGCAGCTTATGGGACAGGGGGTTTTATGCGAAGGAAAAACTGTTTTTT. The complete variable domain, with remaining parts taken from reference TRBV7-9 and TRBJ1-4, reads DTGVSQNPRHKITKRGQNVTFRCDPISEHNRLYWYRQTLGQGPEFLTYFQNEAQLEKSRLLSDRFSAERPKGSFSTLEIQRTEQGDSAMYLCASSLWDRGFYAKEKLFFGSGTQLSVL.

The V gene is TRBV14, the J gene TRBJ1-3, with 7 bases matching TRBD1. CDR3 length: 15 amino acids. After removal of 5 bases from V and 0 bases from J, the junction contained 4 bases not matched to a gene. Germline lookup yields CDR1 SGHDN and CDR2 FVKESK. The chain's CDR3 is CASSADRVSGNTIYF. In DNA, the CDR3 is TGTGCCAGCAGCGCTGACAGGGTCTCTGGAAACACCATATATTTT.

The chain combines TRBV19 with TRBJ2-7; 9 positions agree with TRBD2. J lost 3 bases, V lost 1 base, and 7 bases had no gene match. CDR1 is LNHDA and CDR2 is SQIVND in the germline V gene (reference sequence). The CDR3 totals 16 residues. DNA of the CDR3: TGTGCCAGTAGTATAGGAGAACTAGCGGGCATCTACGAGCAGTACTTC. Protein sequence: CASSIGELAGIYEQYF.

The rearrangement uses TRBV7-2 and TRBJ2-7, with 10 nucleotides matching TRBD2. The trim removed 5 bases at V and 12 bases at J, leaving 7 bases unmatched. The V gene's germline CDR1 is SGHTA and CDR2 FQGNSA. The CDR3 runs to 12 residues. The CDR3 DNA reads as TGTGCCAGCAGCCCAACTAGCGGGGCGGGGTACTTC. It is translated as CASSPTSGAGYF. The full variable domain, with the rest looked up from reference TRBV7-2 and TRBJ2-7, is GAGVSQSPSNKVTEKGKDVELRCDPISGHTALYWYRQSLGQGLEFLIYFQGNSAPDKSGLPSDRFSAERTGGSVSTLTIQRTQQEDSAVYLCASSPTSGAGYFGPGTRLTVT.

V gene TRBV5-6 combines with J gene TRBJ2-7; TRBD1 is a possible D gene (5 bases). CDR1 and CDR2 from the germline V gene are SGHDT and YYEEEE. The ends were cut back, 7 bases at V and 3 bases at J, with 11 bases in the middle. This CDR3 spans 12 amino acids. CDR3 sequence reads: CASVGQGYEQYF. The CDR3 DNA is TGTGCCAGCGTCGGGCAGGGCTACGAGCAGTACTTC.

The chain carries TRBV2 and TRBJ2-5; TRBD1 agrees at 9 bases. Germline V lookup: CDR1 SNHLY, CDR2 FYNNEI. This CDR3 contains 16 residues. The ends lost 3 bases at V and 6 bases at J; junction bases unmatched: 11. CDR3 sequence (DNA): TGTGCCAGCAGTGATCTACTTAGGGACAGGGTGAAGACCCAGTACTTC. Translation gives CASSDLLRDRVKTQYF.

The chain links TRBV13 to TRBJ2-7; D unclear. Trimming removed 5 bases from V and 0 bases from J, with 11 bases in between. This CDR3 is 14 amino acids long. The V gene's germline CDR1 is PRHDT and CDR2 FYEKMQ (reference sequence). The CDR3 DNA follows: TGTGCCAGCAGCCCGGCAGCGAGCTCCTACGAGCAGTACTTC. The encoded protein is CASSPAASSYEQYF.